The 31 T cell receptor beta chains given below trace back to one sample, sequenced in a study of blood T cell repertoires in COVID-19. The repertoire was sequenced with immunoSEQ multiplex PCR; TCRdb's copy has only in-frame clones and lacks some. The data hold tens of thousands of clones, with 85% to 90% observed a single time. Sequenced: peripheral blood. The receptors here all came from a man between 65 and 80 years old with active or convalescent COVID-19.

The rearrangement links TRBV7-3 to TRBJ1-3, with D possibly matching TRBD1 (5 bases). This CDR3 comprises 14 residues. Trimming pared 5 bases from V and 0 bases from J, leaving 8 bases between. CDR1 and CDR2 from the germline V gene are SGHTA and FQGTGA. The CDR3 DNA follows: TGTGCCAGCAGCCTACAGGCCTCTGGAAACACCATATATTTT. This encodes CASSLQASGNTIYF.

J is TRBJ1-2 and V is TRBV12-3 or TRBV12-4; TRBD1 might be the D (6 bases). V was clipped by 7 bases and J by 8 bases, with 17 bases between them. The CDR3 sequence is 13 residues long. The CDR3 protein is CASTITGFKGYTF. CDR3 nucleotide sequence: TGTGCCAGCACTATTACAGGGTTTAAGGGCTACACCTTC.

The chain is built from TRBV7-3 and TRBJ1-3; D gene ambiguous. The CDR3 covers 15 residues. The V gene's germline CDR1 is SGHTA and CDR2 FQGTGA. V dropped 4 bases and J dropped 3 bases, with 13 bases sitting between them. The DNA for the CDR3 is TGTGCCAGCAGCTCGACAACCAGGATTGGAAACACCATATATTTT. Protein sequence: CASSSTTRIGNTIYF.

The CDR3 protein is CASSLVQGRQGNTGELFF. CDR3 DNA: TGTGCCAGCAGCTTAGTTCAGGGGAGACAGGGAAACACCGGGGAGCTGTTTTTT. This chain links TRBV7-9 with TRBJ2-2; 7 nucleotides line up with TRBD1. V was pared by 1 base and J by 2 bases, with 10 bases of the junction left unmatched. Germline V gene sequence: CDR1 SEHNR, CDR2 FQNEAQ (reference sequence). The CDR3 has 18 amino acids.

This chain uses TRBV9 with TRBJ2-7, with D possibly being TRBD2 (5 bases). Germline CDR1 is SGDLS and CDR2 is YYNGEE. The CDR3 runs 14 residues. V was pared by 4 bases and J by 3 bases, with 14 bases between. This chain's CDR3 is CASSPGLVNYEQYF. The CDR3 DNA reads as TGTGCCAGCAGCCCAGGACTGGTCAACTACGAGCAGTACTTC. The complete variable domain, with remaining parts taken from reference TRBV9 and TRBJ2-7, reads DSGVTQTPKHLITATGQRVTLRCSPRSGDLSVYWYQQSLDQGLQFLIQYYNGEERAKGNILERFSAQQFPDLHSELNLSSLELGDSALYFCASSPGLVNYEQYFGPGTRLTVT.

V usage is TRBV7-2 and J usage is TRBJ1-1, with TRBD1 matching 10 bases. There are 14 residues in the CDR3. The V segment lost 4 bases and the J segment 4 bases; nucleotides outside the gene matches: 3. CDR1 and CDR2 (germline): SGHTA, FQGNSA. The CDR3: CASSSWTGGTEAFF. The CDR3, as DNA: TGTGCCAGCAGCTCGTGGACAGGGGGCACTGAAGCTTTCTTT.

The chain links TRBV5-1 to TRBJ2-1, with 10 bases identical to TRBD1. CDR1 and CDR2 from the germline V gene are SGHRS and YFSETQ. The CDR3 is made up of 15 amino acids. V shed 4 bases, J shed 4 bases, and the junction held 5 bases outside the gene matches. The CDR3 DNA is TGCGCCAGCAGCCGGGACAGGGGAGAGTACAATGAGCAGTTCTTC. Protein product: CASSRDRGEYNEQFF.

This clone turned up a few times. The chain has TRBV10-3 and TRBJ1-1; D is unclear. CDR3 size: 13 residues. Trimming removed 6 bases at V and 1 base at J, with 9 bases between. Germline loops: CDR1 ENHRY, CDR2 SYGVKD. The CDR3 DNA reads as TGTGCCATCAGACCCCGGGGGAACACTGAAGCTTTCTTT. It codes for CAIRPRGNTEAFF.

The chain joins TRBV27 to TRBJ1-1, with a weak D call TRBD1 (6 bases). Germline CDR1 MNHEY, CDR2 SMNVEV (reference sequence). The CDR3 contains 14 residues. V lost 6 bases to trimming and J lost 0 bases, with 11 bases between them. CDR3 residues: CASRITGLNTEAFF. In DNA, the CDR3 is TGTGCCAGCAGGATTACAGGGCTGAACACTGAAGCTTTCTTT.

This chain links TRBV20-1 with TRBJ2-3; D ambiguous. The V end was cut by 3 bases, the J end by 6 bases, with 4 bases between. The CDR3 is 10 amino acids. From germline, CDR1 is DFQATT and CDR2 SNEGSKA (reference sequence). The CDR3 bases are TGCAGTGCTAGCCGGGATACGCAGTATTTT. It is translated as CSASRDTQYF.

The CDR3 is CASSMAGPNTEAFF. In DNA form, the CDR3 reads TGTGCCAGTAGTATGGCAGGGCCTAACACTGAAGCTTTCTTT. This rearrangement joins TRBV19 to TRBJ1-1; tentatively, D is TRBD1 (5 bases). This CDR3 is built from 14 residues. Between the trimmed V and J ends, which lost 3 bases and 2 bases, there was a span of 10 bases. Germline CDR1 reads LNHDA; CDR2 reads SQIVND (reference sequence).

This chain links TRBV5-1 with TRBJ2-1; D perhaps matches TRBD2 (5 bases). CDR1 SGHRS and CDR2 YFSETQ come from the germline V gene. The V end was cut by 6 bases, the J end by 7 bases, with 20 bases between. The CDR3 loop spans 15 amino acids. CDR3 in DNA: TGCGCCAGCAAGCGCGAATCGGAGGTGGTGAATGAGCAGTTCTTC. This sequence encodes CASKRESEVVNEQFF.

V and J are TRBV7-2 and TRBJ2-1; 10 nucleotides match TRBD2. Germline loops: CDR1 SGHTA, CDR2 FQGNSA. V shed 1 base and J 8 bases; nucleotides not matched to a gene: 8. The CDR3 covers 16 residues. The DNA for the CDR3 is TGTGCCAGCAGCTTAGGGCTAGCGGGAGCTGGCTATGAGCAGTTCTTC. This codes for CASSLGLAGAGYEQFF. The whole variable domain, filled in from reference TRBV7-2 and TRBJ2-1, reads GAGVSQSPSNKVTEKGKDVELRCDPISGHTALYWYRQSLGQGLEFLIYFQGNSAPDKSGLPSDRFSAERTGGSVSTLTIQRTQQEDSAVYLCASSLGLAGAGYEQFFGPGTRLTVL.

The V call is TRBV18, the J call TRBJ2-2, with D possibly TRBD1 on 6 matching bases. Germline V gene lookup returns CDR1 KGHSH and CDR2 LQKENI. The length of the CDR3 is 14 residues. Trimming took 3 bases from V and 1 from J, leaving 6 bases between them. CDR3 sequence (DNA): TGTGCCAGCTCACCGACAGGGAACACCGGGGAGCTGTTTTTT. It yields the protein CASSPTGNTGELFF.

This clone has just a few counts. The chain has TRBV20-1 and TRBJ1-2, with D hard to call. The germline V gene has CDR1 DFQATT and CDR2 SNEGSKA (reference sequence). Trimming took off 3 bases at V and 7 bases at J, with 9 bases between the two ends. The CDR3 is 11 residues long. The CDR3, as DNA: TGCAGTGCTAGTGAATGGCCTGGCTACACCTTC. Its translation: CSASEWPGYTF.

The V gene is TRBV7-9, the J gene TRBJ2-7; TRBD1 matches at 8 bases. Losses at the gene ends were 2 bases for V and 5 bases for J; bases not matched to a gene: 5. CDR1 is SEHNR and CDR2 is FQNEAQ in the germline V gene (reference sequence). The CDR3 has 14 residues. CDR3 loop: CASSLQGAVDEQYF. DNA of the CDR3: TGTGCCAGCAGCTTACAGGGGGCGGTCGACGAGCAGTACTTC.

This clone has just one count. The chain has TRBV30 and TRBJ2-7, with TRBD1 identical over 9 bases. After removal of 3 bases from V and 6 bases from J, the junction contained 12 bases not matched to a gene. The germline V gene has CDR1 GTSNPN and CDR2 SVGIG (reference sequence). CDR3 length: 15 residues. The DNA for the CDR3 is TGTGCCTGGAGCCGCCGGGACAGGGAATTTTCCGAGCAGTACTTC. This sequence encodes CAWSRRDREFSEQYF.

This chain connects TRBV3-1 (or the pseudogene TRBV3-2) to TRBJ1-5; TRBD1 matches at 9 bases. Germline lookup yields CDR1 LGHDT and CDR2 YNNKEL (reference sequence). V lost 6 bases and J lost 1; bases outside the gene matches: 1. CDR3 size: 14 residues. For the CDR3, the DNA is TGTGCCAGCAGAGGGACAGGGAGCAATCAGCCCCAGCATTTT. It codes for CASRGTGSNQPQHF.

The V gene is TRBV18, the J gene TRBJ2-5; D is possibly TRBD1 (6 bases). Germline lookup yields CDR1 KGHSH and CDR2 LQKENI. The CDR3 consists of 14 residues. Trimming removed 0 bases from V and 9 bases from J, with 14 bases in between. Written as DNA, the CDR3 is TGTGCCAGCTCACCACCGGGGACACCCCTGGCCCAGTACTTC. It specifies CASSPPGTPLAQYF.

The chain couples TRBV7-9 to TRBJ2-7; TRBD1 matches at 10 bases. The CDR3 has 14 amino acids. Germline V gives CDR1 SEHNR, CDR2 FQNEAQ (reference sequence). V shed 8 bases, J shed 1 base, and the junction held 5 bases outside the gene matches. This chain's CDR3 is CASYRDRGSYEQYF. As DNA, the CDR3 is TGTGCCAGCTACCGGGACAGGGGTTCCTACGAGCAGTACTTC.

The chain carries TRBV10-3 and TRBJ1-2, with unresolved D. V dropped 2 bases and J dropped 6 bases, with 13 bases sitting between them. The CDR3 contains 14 residues. Germline lookup yields CDR1 ENHRY and CDR2 SYGVKD. CDR3 in DNA: TGTGCCATCAGTGAGCGGGAGACTAGAGATGGCTACACCTTC. It codes for CAISERETRDGYTF.

The chain is built from TRBV28 and TRBJ2-7; TRBD2 aligns across 13 bases. Germline CDR1 is MDHEN and CDR2 is SYDVKM. The CDR3 extends over 16 amino acids. The junction had 5 bases not matched to a gene; V was cut back by 4 bases and J by 2 bases. CDR3 nucleotide sequence: TGTGCCAGCAGTTCCGGGACTAGCGGGGATACCTACGAGCAGTACTTC. Its translation is CASSSGTSGDTYEQYF.

Here the CDR3 reads CASSRGPLVAGVTDTQYF. CDR3 sequence (DNA): TGCGCCAGCAGCCGGGGCCCATTGGTAGCGGGAGTCACAGATACGCAGTATTTT. The rearrangement uses TRBV5-1 and TRBJ2-3; 9 positions match TRBD2. Germline assignment: CDR1 SGHRS and CDR2 YFSETQ. This CDR3 spans 18 amino acids. Trimming took 4 bases from V and 2 from J; bases not matched to a gene: 14.

This sequence joins TRBV7-3 and TRBJ2-2; TRBD2 is a possible D gene (6 bases). The germline V gene encodes CDR1 SGHTA and CDR2 FQGTGA. This CDR3 has 13 residues. The V and J ends lost 6 bases and 7 bases respectively, with 12 bases between them. The CDR3 nucleotides are TGTGCCAGCAGTAGGGCGGGAAGCGGGGAGCTGTTTTTT. Translated, it gives CASSRAGSGELFF.

Only one count was recorded for this clone. The chain links TRBV15 to TRBJ2-7; TRBD2 matches 9 bases. V trimming: 0 bases; J trimming: 2 bases; junction bases outside the gene matches: 11. The CDR3 consists of 18 residues. Germline CDR1 and CDR2: LNHNV and YYDKDF (reference sequence). DNA for the CDR3: TGTGCCACCAGCAGAGATCGGGGATCGACTAGCGGTACCTACGAGCAGTACTTC. Amino acids: CATSRDRGSTSGTYEQYF.

The chain uses TRBV30 and TRBJ1-6, with D possibly TRBD1 on 5 matching bases. Trimming pared 5 bases from V and 11 bases from J, leaving 16 bases between. The CDR3 totals 13 residues. Germline V gene sequence: CDR1 GTSNPN, CDR2 SVGIG (reference sequence). DNA for the CDR3: TGTGCCTGGTTGTCCGGAGCGGGGCCACCCCTCCACTTT. Translating gives CAWLSGAGPPLHF.

DNA for the CDR3: TGTGCCAGTAGCGCACCCCCTACCAGGCAGGGGAACCTCTACGAGCAGTACTTC. Its translation: CASSAPPTRQGNLYEQYF. The rearrangement links TRBV19 to TRBJ2-7, with TRBD1 as a possible D gene (6 bases). The CDR3 is 18 residues long. Germline CDR1 is LNHDA and CDR2 is SQIVND (reference sequence). The V end was cut by 6 bases, the J end by 3 bases, with 27 bases between. Full variable domain (rest looked up from reference TRBV19 and TRBJ2-7): DGGITQSPKYLFRKEGQNVTLSCEQNLNHDAMYWYRQDPGQGLRLIYYSQIVNDFQKGDIAEGYSVSREKKESFPLTVTSAQKNPTAFYLCASSAPPTRQGNLYEQYFGPGTRLTVT.

The genes are TRBV27 and TRBJ1-5; D is unclear. The V end lost 7 bases, the J end lost 5 bases, and 21 bases lay between the germline ends. The CDR3 consists of 16 residues. Germline-derived CDR1 and CDR2 are MNHEY and SMNVEV (reference sequence). This chain's CDR3 is CASMRRGGLRDQPQHF. The CDR3 nucleotides read TGTGCCAGCATGAGACGGGGAGGCTTGAGGGATCAGCCCCAGCATTTT.

The chain is built from TRBV3-1 (or the pseudogene TRBV3-2) and TRBJ1-4; maybe TRBD1 (5 bases). The CDR3 length is 13 residues. CDR1 is LGHDT, CDR2 YNNKEL, per germline (reference sequence). Trimming removed 1 base at V and 10 bases at J, with 10 bases between. This CDR3 is CASSQAAGGKLFF. The CDR3 bases are TGTGCCAGCAGCCAAGCTGCCGGGGGAAAACTGTTTTTT.

This chain links TRBV28 with TRBJ2-2; D unresolved. The V gene lost 5 bases and the J gene lost 2 bases, with 9 bases spanning the gap. Germline V gene sequence: CDR1 MDHEN, CDR2 SYDVKM. The CDR3 loop spans 14 amino acids. Written as DNA, the CDR3 is TGTGCCAGCAGTCCCCGGGTCAACACCGGGGAGCTGTTTTTT. Translated: CASSPRVNTGELFF.

This clone occurred once. The genes are TRBV12-3 or TRBV12-4 and TRBJ1-3; TRBD1 matches at 8 bases. V gave up 10 bases and J gave up 4 bases; unmatched junction bases: 6. This CDR3 is 13 amino acids long. The CDR3: CATRQGRGNTIYF. The CDR3, as DNA: TGTGCCACCCGACAGGGGCGAGGAAACACCATATATTTT.